The next 21 T cell receptor beta chains were all read from a single sample in a study of blood T cell repertoires in COVID-19. Using immunoSEQ multiplex PCR, the repertoire was profiled, and TCRdb retains in-frame clones only, with some absent. Of approximately 500,000 clones listed, about 89% were seen once; the top ten hold roughly 7.3%. What was sequenced was peripheral blood. These receptors originate from a woman between 45 and 65 years old with COVID-19, enrolled during active disease.

The chain uses TRBV5-1 and TRBJ2-3; 13 bases are shared with TRBD2. In germline, CDR1 is SGHRS, CDR2 YFSETQ. The V and J ends lost 0 bases and 4 bases, in that order; junction bases with no gene match: 5. The CDR3 has 17 amino acids. The CDR3 sequence: CASSLEGTSGAPDTQYF. CDR3 sequence (DNA): TGCGCCAGCAGCTTGGAGGGGACTAGCGGGGCCCCAGATACGCAGTATTTT.

The chain uses TRBV5-5 and TRBJ1-1; D not resolved. V was clipped by 0 bases and J by 7 bases, with 7 bases between them. Germline-derived CDR1 and CDR2 are SGHKS and YYEKEE (reference sequence). The CDR3 runs to 12 residues. In nucleotides, the CDR3 is TGTGCCAGCAGCTTGGACATCCTTGAAGCTTTCTTT. This encodes CASSLDILEAFF.

The V call is TRBV7-9, the J call TRBJ1-2; 8 nucleotides line up with TRBD1. There are 15 residues in the CDR3. Per germline, CDR1 SEHNR and CDR2 FQNEAQ (reference sequence). J lost 1 base, V lost 4 bases, and 5 bases had no gene match. The CDR3 DNA reads as TGTGCCAGCAGCTCCGTAGACAGGGGTAACTATGGCTACACCTTC. This translates into CASSSVDRGNYGYTF.

A note on this clone: This same CDR3 is encoded by further DNA sequences in the sample. The gene calls are TRBV7-9 and TRBJ1-1; D gene uncertain. Germline V lookup: CDR1 SEHNR, CDR2 FQNEAQ (reference sequence). CDR3 length equals 14 residues. Trimming took 3 bases from V and 1 from J, leaving 9 bases between them. The CDR3 DNA follows: TGTGCCAGCAGCTTGGAGGGTGCGAACACTGAAGCTTTCTTT. This encodes CASSLEGANTEAFF. Full variable domain (missing parts from reference TRBV7-9 and TRBJ1-1): DTGVSQNPRHKITKRGQNVTFRCDPISEHNRLYWYRQTLGQGPEFLTYFQNEAQLEKSRLLSDRFSAERPKGSFSTLEIQRTEQGDSAMYLCASSLEGANTEAFFGQGTRLTVV.

The genes are TRBV6-5 and TRBJ1-6, with 7 nucleotides matching TRBD1. The CDR3 has 14 residues. The germline V gene has CDR1 MNHEY and CDR2 SVGAGI. The junction had 4 bases not matched to a gene; V was cut back by 6 bases and J by 5 bases. The CDR3 sequence is CASSKGQNNSPLHF. As DNA, the CDR3 is TGTGCCAGCAGCAAGGGACAGAATAATTCACCCCTCCACTTT.

The V and J genes are TRBV3-1 (or the pseudogene TRBV3-2) and TRBJ2-5; D is possibly TRBD2 (6 bases). V was trimmed by 0 bases and J by 1 base, leaving 15 bases between them. The CDR3 is 17 amino acids. Germline assignment: CDR1 LGHDT and CDR2 YNNKEL (reference sequence). This chain's CDR3 is CASSQEAPGGVQETQYF. DNA for the CDR3: TGTGCCAGCAGCCAAGAGGCTCCGGGCGGGGTCCAAGAGACCCAGTACTTC.

This clone was detected once. The CDR3 loop reads CASSFWDREGSPLHF. The CDR3 bases are TGTGCCAGCAGTTTCTGGGACAGGGAAGGTTCACCCCTCCACTTT. The chain carries TRBV6-5 and TRBJ1-6, with 9 nucleotides matching TRBD1. Germline-derived CDR1 and CDR2 are MNHEY and SVGAGI. This CDR3 has 15 residues. V lost 4 bases to trimming and J lost 9 bases; unmatched junction nucleotides: 7.

This chain uses TRBV30 with TRBJ2-1, with 8 positions matching TRBD2. J gave up 3 bases and V 5 bases, and 9 bases lay outside the gene matches. The germline gives CDR1 GTSNPN, CDR2 SVGIG (reference sequence). CDR3 length: 15 residues. In nucleotides, the CDR3 is TGTGCCTGGGATATCGCCGGGACTAGCTACAATGAGCAGTTCTTC. Translating it yields CAWDIAGTSYNEQFF.

The chain is built from TRBV7-8 and TRBJ1-2, with 9 bases identical to TRBD1. V gave up 4 bases and J gave up 2 bases; unmatched junction bases: 11. CDR1 is SGHVS, CDR2 FQNEAQ, per germline. The CDR3 totals 17 residues. The CDR3 region is CASSSRRGQGWNYGYTF. CDR3 nucleotide sequence: TGTGCCAGCAGCTCTAGGCGGGGACAGGGATGGAACTATGGCTACACCTTC.

V gene TRBV11-2 combines with J gene TRBJ1-3, with D perhaps TRBD1 (6 bases). Between the trimmed V and J ends, which lost 5 bases and 7 bases, there was a span of 9 bases. CDR1 is SGHAT and CDR2 is FQNNGV in the germline V gene. The CDR3 runs to 12 residues. Written as DNA, the CDR3 is TGTGCCAGCAGCCCCGGACAGAACACCATATATTTT. It yields the protein CASSPGQNTIYF.

The rearrangement joins TRBV5-1 to TRBJ1-6; D is perhaps TRBD1 (5 bases). V was cut by 0 bases and J by 7 bases, with 11 bases left in between. This CDR3 region has 15 residues. CDR1 is SGHRS and CDR2 is YFSETQ in the germline V gene. CDR3 coding DNA: TGCGCCAGCAGCTTGGATCAGGGATCCAATTCACCCCTCCACTTT. The encoded protein is CASSLDQGSNSPLHF.

J is TRBJ2-3 and V is TRBV3-1 (or the pseudogene TRBV3-2); 10 bases are shared with TRBD2. This CDR3 comprises 17 residues. Trimming removed 0 bases from V and 6 bases from J; junction bases left unmatched: 9. CDR1 and CDR2 (germline): LGHDT, YNNKEL (reference sequence). CDR3 coding DNA: TGTGCCAGCAGCCAAGATGCTAGCGGGGGCCCAGCGGATACGCAGTATTTT. Its protein product is CASSQDASGGPADTQYF.

The rearrangement uses TRBV6-6 and TRBJ2-3; 8 nucleotides match TRBD2. This CDR3 comprises 13 residues. Germline CDR1 reads MNHNY; CDR2 reads SVGAGI (reference sequence). V shed 7 bases and J 4 bases; nucleotides not matched to a gene: 4. The CDR3 region has the DNA TGTGCCAGCACTCGGGGGGGGGCAGATACGCAGTATTTT. This encodes CASTRGGADTQYF.

The chain joins TRBV7-2 to TRBJ2-4, with 14 bases aligning to TRBD2. The CDR3 runs to 17 residues. The ends lost 3 bases at V and 7 bases at J; junction bases unmatched: 8. CDR1 and CDR2 (germline): SGHTA, FQGNSA. CDR3 DNA: TGTGCCAGCAGCTTCCGACTAGCGGGGGGGGTTGAGAACATTCAGTACTTC. It translates to CASSFRLAGGVENIQYF.

The chain recombines TRBV11-2 with TRBJ2-3; 9 nucleotides match TRBD2. The CDR3 contains 18 residues. The V gene end was trimmed by 2 bases and the J gene end by 2 bases; junction bases not matched to a gene: 11. The V gene's germline CDR1 is SGHAT and CDR2 FQNNGV. The CDR3 DNA reads TGTGCCAGCAGCTTAACGGCGGGGGGGCTCCTCAACACAGATACGCAGTATTTT. Encoded protein: CASSLTAGGLLNTDTQYF. The full variable domain, in which reference TRBV11-2 and TRBJ2-3 provide the parts outside the CDR3, is EAGVAQSPRYKIIEKRQSVAFWCNPISGHATLYWYQQILGQGPKLLIQFQNNGVVDDSQLPKDRFSAERLKGVDSTLKIQPAKLEDSAVYLCASSLTAGGLLNTDTQYFGPGTRLTVL.

Only one count was recorded for this clone. The chain recombines TRBV10-1 with TRBJ2-1; 7 bases line up with TRBD1. J lost 5 bases, V lost 3 bases, and 4 bases had no gene match. The V gene's germline CDR1 is WNHNN and CDR2 SYGVQD (reference sequence). This CDR3 spans 14 amino acids. CDR3 region: CASSEPGQNNEQFF. The CDR3 coding sequence is TGCGCCAGCAGTGAACCGGGACAGAACAATGAGCAGTTCTTC.

The chain employs TRBV2 and TRBJ1-6; D call uncertain. CDR3 length: 13 residues. Germline lookup yields CDR1 SNHLY and CDR2 FYNNEI. V dropped 6 bases and J dropped 8 bases, with 11 bases sitting between them. The DNA for the CDR3 is TGTGCCAGCAGAGCTTCGTCTTATTCACCCCTCCACTTT. As protein: CASRASSYSPLHF.

The gene calls are TRBV19 and TRBJ1-2; TRBD1 is a possible D gene (6 bases). V was pared by 7 bases and J by 2 bases, with 11 bases between. This CDR3 has 13 amino acids. Per germline, CDR1 LNHDA and CDR2 SQIVND (reference sequence). CDR3 loop: CASTVQGNYGYTF. The DNA of the CDR3 is TGTGCCAGTACCGTCCAGGGGAACTATGGCTACACCTTC.

The rearrangement uses TRBV27 and TRBJ1-4; 12 positions match TRBD1. Trimming at V came to 5 bases and at J to 14 bases, leaving 3 bases not matched to a gene. This CDR3 has 12 residues. CDR1 MNHEY and CDR2 SMNVEV come from the germline V gene (reference sequence). The CDR3 region has the DNA TGTGCCAGCAGTCGGGACAGGGGGCGGCTGTTTTTT. The encoded protein is CASSRDRGRLFF.

V usage is TRBV24-1 and J usage is TRBJ2-3; 12 positions agree with TRBD2. CDR1 is KGHDR, CDR2 SFDVKD, per germline. With 4 bases clipped from V and 7 bases from J, the junction kept 5 bases outside the gene matches. This CDR3 region has 15 residues. The CDR3 loop reads CATSDRTSGVNTQYF. The CDR3 DNA sequence: TGTGCCACCAGTGACAGGACTAGCGGGGTAAATACGCAGTATTTT.

This chain joins TRBV6-5 and TRBJ1-4; D gene ambiguous. This CDR3 region has 14 residues. V was trimmed by 7 bases and J by 3 bases, leaving 12 bases between them. Per germline, CDR1 MNHEY and CDR2 SVGAGI. The CDR3: CASTNRVSNEKLFF. CDR3 nucleotides: TGTGCCAGCACCAACCGGGTCTCTAATGAAAAACTGTTTTTT.